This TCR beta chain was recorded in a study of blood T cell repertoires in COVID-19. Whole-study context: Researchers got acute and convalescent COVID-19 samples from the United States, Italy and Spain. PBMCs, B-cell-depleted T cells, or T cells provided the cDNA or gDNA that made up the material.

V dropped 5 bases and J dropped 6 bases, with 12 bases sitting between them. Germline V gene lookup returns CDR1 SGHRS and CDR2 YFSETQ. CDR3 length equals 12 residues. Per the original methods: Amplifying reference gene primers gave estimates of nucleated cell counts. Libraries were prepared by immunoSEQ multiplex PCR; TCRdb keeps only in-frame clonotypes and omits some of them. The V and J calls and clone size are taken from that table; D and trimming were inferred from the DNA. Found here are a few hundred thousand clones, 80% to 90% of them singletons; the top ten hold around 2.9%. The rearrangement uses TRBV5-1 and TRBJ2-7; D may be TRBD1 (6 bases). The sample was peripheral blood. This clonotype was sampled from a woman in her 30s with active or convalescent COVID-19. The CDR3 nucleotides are TGCGCCAGCAGGGGCACAGGGACCGAGCAGTACTTC. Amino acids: CASRGTGTEQYF.